The 5 T cell receptor beta chains reported below all come from one sample, sequenced in a study of cytomegalovirus exposure and HLA in healthy donors (dated by TCRdb to 2015 to 2018). The receptor library was made with the immunoSEQ multiplex PCR assay. The multiplex PCR relied on a mix of 60 forward primers for TCR Vbeta segments and 13 reverse primers for TCR Jbeta segments. TCRdb provides this immuneACCESS table in a form limited to in-frame rearrangements. Some clones are lacking; in checked studies, under half of them reflect an unresolved V gene, and why the rest are absent is not known. Present in this sample are around 300,000 clones, over 85% of which were seen just once. Jointly, the top ten make up approximately 2.4% of the sample. The specimen sequenced was PBMCs. The source of these receptors is a woman younger than 30 in good health and CMV-seronegative.

This chain joins TRBV2 and TRBJ1-1; no definite D call. The CDR3 runs to 10 residues. The germline gives CDR1 SNHLY, CDR2 FYNNEI. Trimming removed 10 bases at V and 5 bases at J, with 8 bases between. CDR3 loop: CATRGTEAFF. For the CDR3, the DNA is TGTGCCACCCGGGGTACTGAAGCTTTCTTT. The complete variable domain, with remaining parts taken from reference TRBV2 and TRBJ1-1, reads EPEVTQTPSHQVTQMGQEVILRCVPISNHLYFYWYRQILGQKVEFLVSFYNNEISEKSEIFDDQFSVERPDGSNFTLKIRSTKLEDSAMYFCATRGTEAFFGQGTRLTVV.

Only a few counts were recorded for this clone. The chain carries TRBV27 and TRBJ1-4; 9 bases line up with TRBD1. Germline CDR1 and CDR2: MNHEY and SMNVEV (reference sequence). The CDR3 runs 15 residues. Trimming took 8 bases from V and 1 from J; bases not matched to a gene: 5. Here the CDR3 reads CASPGQGLTNEKLFF. The CDR3 nucleotides are TGTGCCAGCCCGGGACAGGGTTTAACTAATGAAAAACTGTTTTTT.

In this sample, this clone turned up once. The chain uses TRBV5-1 and TRBJ1-1; D remains ambiguous. Trimming stripped 4 bases from V and 5 bases from J, with 18 bases between. CDR1 and CDR2 (germline): SGHRS, YFSETQ. This CDR3 region has 15 residues. CDR3 protein: CASSGSQPPWTEAFF. The CDR3 DNA reads TGCGCCAGCAGCGGGTCACAGCCACCGTGGACTGAAGCTTTCTTT.

V usage is TRBV4-1 and J usage is TRBJ2-7, with D possibly being TRBD2 (5 bases). CDR1 and CDR2 (germline): MGHRA, YSYEKL. The CDR3 has 17 amino acids. V was pared by 0 bases and J by 3 bases, with 18 bases between. The CDR3 reads CASSQETWTGIFYEQYF. CDR3 nucleotides: TGCGCCAGCAGCCAAGAGACCTGGACGGGGATTTTCTACGAGCAGTACTTC.

The chain links TRBV5-1 to TRBJ2-5; TRBD1 matches at 12 bases. The CDR3 is 15 residues long. The ends lost 5 bases at V and 1 base at J; junction bases unmatched: 3. Germline-derived CDR1 and CDR2 are SGHRS and YFSETQ. The CDR3 DNA reads as TGCGCCAGCAGGGGGACAGGGGGCGGCCAAGAGACCCAGTACTTC. Translated, it gives CASRGTGGGQETQYF.